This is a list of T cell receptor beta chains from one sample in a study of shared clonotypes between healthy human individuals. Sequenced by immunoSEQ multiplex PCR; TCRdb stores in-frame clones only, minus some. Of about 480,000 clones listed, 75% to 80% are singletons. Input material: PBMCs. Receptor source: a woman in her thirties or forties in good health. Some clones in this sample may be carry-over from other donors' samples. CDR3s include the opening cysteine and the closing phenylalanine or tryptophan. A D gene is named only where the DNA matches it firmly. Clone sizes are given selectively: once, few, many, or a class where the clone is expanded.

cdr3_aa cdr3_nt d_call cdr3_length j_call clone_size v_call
CASSIGGTGGNEQFF TGTGCCAGTAGTATAGGAGGAACAGGGGGCAATGAGCAGTTCTTC TRBD1 15 TRBJ2-1 - TRBV19
CASRLIRQGRGFF TGTGCCAGCAGGCTGATTCGACAGGGTCGTGGGTTCTTC TRBD1 13 TRBJ2-1 - TRBV28
CASSLGLAGANTQYF TGTGCCAGCAGCTTAGGCCTAGCGGGAGCAAATACGCAGTATTTT TRBD2 15 TRBJ2-3 - TRBV11-2
CASSPIGQGAGANVLTF TGTGCCAGCTCACCAATCGGACAGGGGGCCGGGGCCAACGTCCTGACTTTC TRBD1 17 TRBJ2-6 once TRBV18
CASSQPGGAETQYF TGTGCCAGCAGCCAACCAGGGGGCGCAGAGACCCAGTACTTC TRBD1 14 TRBJ2-5 once TRBV27
CASSLVGQGIYEQYF TGTGCCAGCAGCCTCGTTGGACAGGGAATCTACGAGCAGTACTTC TRBD1 15 TRBJ2-7 - TRBV7-8
CASSLNGLAGVETQYF TGTGCCAGCAGCTTAAATGGCCTAGCGGGAGTAGAGACCCAGTACTTC TRBD2 16 TRBJ2-5 - TRBV7-9
CASSLVAGDRDTQYF TGTGCCAGCAGCTTGGTAGCGGGAGATCGCGATACGCAGTATTTT TRBD2 15 TRBJ2-3 few TRBV5-4
CASSLDGGRGDTQYF TGTGCCAGCAGCTTAGACGGCGGGAGAGGGGATACGCAGTATTTT TRBD2 15 TRBJ2-3 - TRBV7-9
CASRIPPRNEQFF TGTGCCAGCCGAATTCCCCCCCGCAATGAGCAGTTCTTC - 13 TRBJ2-1 - TRBV6-1
CASSNQRQGKGQPQHF TGTGCCAGTAGTAACCAGAGACAGGGAAAGGGCCAGCCCCAGCATTTT TRBD1 16 TRBJ1-5 - TRBV19
CASSVGGETQYF TGTGCCAGCAGCGTAGGTGGGGAGACCCAGTACTTC - 12 TRBJ2-5 - TRBV9
CASSFRALETQYF TGTGCCAGCAGTTTTCGAGCGTTGGAGACCCAGTACTTC - 13 TRBJ2-5 - TRBV28
CATSNRQGNQPQHF TGTGCCACCAGCAACCGACAGGGCAATCAGCCCCAGCATTTT - 14 TRBJ1-5 once TRBV15
CASSSTTGEAFF TGTGCCAGCAGCTCTACGACAGGAGAAGCTTTCTTT - 12 TRBJ1-1 - TRBV7-3
CASSLRNQETQYF TGTGCCAGCAGCTTACGGAACCAAGAGACCCAGTACTTC - 13 TRBJ2-5 - TRBV7-5
CASSSGLLAGELFF TGTGCCAGCAGCTCGGGACTCTTGGCCGGGGAGCTGTTTTTT - 14 TRBJ2-2 - TRBV5-4
CASTPQGGRTYQETQYF TGTGCCAGCACACCCCAAGGGGGCAGGACGTACCAAGAGACCCAGTACTTC TRBD1 17 TRBJ2-5 - TRBV11-2
CASSTQQNEKLFF TGTGCCAGCAGCACCCAGCAGAATGAAAAACTGTTTTTT - 13 TRBJ1-4 - TRBV5-6
CASSQAQGSYNSPLHF TGTGCCAGCAGCCAAGCCCAGGGTTCCTATAATTCACCCCTCCACTTT - 16 TRBJ1-6 - TRBV4-2
CAWSVVDNEQFF TGTGCCTGGAGTGTCGTGGACAATGAGCAGTTCTTC - 12 TRBJ2-1 - TRBV30
CASSQIIGELFF TGTGCCAGCAGCCAAATAATCGGGGAGCTGTTTTTT - 12 TRBJ2-2 - TRBV11-2
CASSARGYEQFF TGTGCCAGCAGCGCAAGAGGCTATGAGCAGTTCTTC - 12 TRBJ2-1 - TRBV7-8
CASSTRTGLNTGELFF TGTGCCAGCAGTACTCGGACAGGGCTGAACACCGGGGAGCTGTTTTTT TRBD1 16 TRBJ2-2 - TRBV27
CASSYTGTSRFF TGTGCCAGCAGTTATACCGGGACTAGTCGGTTCTTC TRBD2 12 TRBJ2-1 few TRBV7-9
CASSAALAMTGELFF TGTGCCAGCAGCGCAGCACTAGCTATGACCGGGGAGCTGTTTTTT - 15 TRBJ2-2 - TRBV7-9
CASRGGYSNQPQHF TGTGCCAGCAGAGGGGGATATAGCAATCAGCCCCAGCATTTT - 14 TRBJ1-5 once TRBV28
CASRGGAVGTGELFF TGTGCCAGCAGAGGGGGCGCCGTTGGCACCGGGGAGCTGTTTTTT TRBD1 15 TRBJ2-2 - TRBV6-1
CASSLASERQDTGELFF TGTGCCAGCAGCTTGGCCAGTGAGAGACAGGACACCGGGGAGCTGTTTTTT - 17 TRBJ2-2 - TRBV5-8
CASRGPRQGTYQETQYF TGTGCCAGCAGGGGTCCCCGACAGGGAACGTACCAAGAGACCCAGTACTTC TRBD1 17 TRBJ2-5 - TRBV27
CASSEWDRGSQPQHF TGTGCCAGCAGTGAATGGGACAGGGGTTCCCAGCCCCAGCATTTT TRBD1 15 TRBJ1-5 - TRBV6-1
CASSLNRAYNEQFF TGTGCCAGCAGCTTAAACAGGGCGTACAATGAGCAGTTCTTC - 14 TRBJ2-1 - TRBV7-2
CASSLVGQGMNTEAFF TGCGCCAGCAGCTTGGTCGGGCAGGGGATGAACACTGAAGCTTTCTTT - 16 TRBJ1-1 few TRBV5-1
CSAKAGDTEAFF TGCAGCGCTAAGGCAGGGGACACTGAAGCTTTCTTT - 12 TRBJ1-1 once TRBV29-1
CASSEGDRPQHF TGTGCCAGCAGTGAAGGGGACCGGCCCCAGCATTTT - 12 TRBJ1-5 - TRBV6-1
CASSFGAGAAGELFF TGCGCCAGCAGCTTCGGAGCGGGAGCTGCCGGGGAGCTGTTTTTT TRBD2 15 TRBJ2-2 - TRBV5-1
CASSLQGANEKLFF TGTGCCAGCAGCTTACAGGGGGCGAATGAAAAACTGTTTTTT TRBD1 14 TRBJ1-4 - TRBV5-5
CASSLNTDYEQYF TGCGCCAGCAGCTTAAACACAGACTACGAGCAGTACTTC - 13 TRBJ2-7 few TRBV5-1
CASSFLGGRNTEAFF TGTGCCAGCAGTTTCCTGGGGGGGAGGAACACTGAAGCTTTCTTT - 15 TRBJ1-1 few TRBV7-2
CASSGLSLNYEQYF TGTGCCAGCAGTGGTTTAAGCCTAAACTACGAGCAGTACTTC - 14 TRBJ2-7 - TRBV2
CASSLVAQPYNEQFF TGTGCCAGCAGCTTAGTTGCCCAACCTTACAATGAGCAGTTCTTC - 15 TRBJ2-1 - TRBV7-2
CASSPGGQPHEQYF TGTGCCAGCAGCCCAGGGGGGCAGCCCCACGAGCAGTACTTC - 14 TRBJ2-7 - TRBV11-3
CASSEGLGSYEQYF TGTGCCAGCAGTGAGGGACTAGGCTCTTACGAGCAGTACTTC TRBD2 14 TRBJ2-7 - TRBV6-1
CASSFGRRNTEAFF TGTGCCAGCAGCTTTGGCAGACGTAACACTGAAGCTTTCTTT - 14 TRBJ1-1 many TRBV7-8
CASSLNVQETQYF TGCGCCAGCAGCTTAAATGTGCAAGAGACCCAGTACTTC - 13 TRBJ2-5 - TRBV5-1
CASSLGRGTYEQYF TGTGCCAGCAGCTTAGGCAGGGGGACCTACGAGCAGTACTTC TRBD1 14 TRBJ2-7 - TRBV11-2